What follows is one TCR beta chain and its context. No antigen is known for it. These data belong to a study of T cells expressing NK-cell markers. Study in general: HCMV serostatus: most of the eight sequenced donors positive, one negative. The study, taken as a whole, reports: In a group of five to seven donors, dominant NKG2C+ clonotypes represented about 1.0-7.5% of CD8+ T cells. The leading position in the CD3+CD56-NKG2C+ fraction of a few donors also went to these clonotypes.

5'RACE template switching built TCR beta cDNA with unique molecular identifiers. TCRdb re-called the 5' RACE reads; one entry per CDR3 protein, DNA not given. The sample totals around 180,000 distinct CDR3 sequences. The CDR3 totals 17 residues. The germline gives CDR1 DFQATT, CDR2 SNEGSKA (reference sequence). The rearrangement links TRBV20-1 to TRBJ2-3; TCRdb reports TRBD2, a call that lacks DNA to check it against. What was sequenced was blood T cells: a sorted CD56 or NKG2C T cell subset, CD4+ or CD8+ T cells, or bulk PBMC T cells (not recorded which). The TCR originated in a man aged 18 to 70 in good health. The CDR3 is CSARDRGLAGLGDTQYF.